This is a list of T cell receptor beta chains from one sample in a study of vaccination effects on CD4 cells after COVID-19. Assay used: immunoSEQ multiplex PCR; TCRdb lists only in-frame clones, some missing. The sample yields 25,000 to 30,000 clones, 75% to 85% seen once. Which antigens these TCRs recognize remains unknown. The sample in question was CD4+ T cells from PBMCs cultured with SARS-CoV-2 spike peptides, obtained before COVID-19 vaccination. Every receptor here comes from a human donor who received a COVID-19 vaccine. The CDR3 runs from the conserved cysteine through the conserved F or W. A D gene is named only where the DNA matches it firmly. Clone size is not always given. Where it is, it says once, few, many or a class for expanded clones.

clone_size: -; v_call: TRBV7-2; j_call: TRBJ2-2; d_call: -; cdr3_aa: CASSLFGVPNTGELFF; cdr3_nt: TGTGCCAGCAGCTTATTCGGGGTCCCGAACACCGGGGAGCTGTTTTTT
clone_size: few; v_call: TRBV7-9; j_call: TRBJ1-5; d_call: -; cdr3_aa: CASSTGTGNQPQHF; cdr3_nt: TGTGCCAGCAGCACAGGGACTGGCAATCAGCCCCAGCATTTT
clone_size: -; v_call: TRBV7-2; j_call: TRBJ2-7; d_call: -; cdr3_aa: CASSLGGGPYEQYF; cdr3_nt: TGTGCCAGCAGCTTAGGTGGGGGACCCTACGAGCAGTACTTC
clone_size: -; v_call: TRBV3-1/TRBV3-2; j_call: TRBJ2-1; d_call: -; cdr3_aa: CASSQMQAAGEQFF; cdr3_nt: TGTGCCAGCAGCCAAATGCAGGCAGCGGGTGAGCAGTTCTTC
clone_size: -; v_call: TRBV19; j_call: TRBJ1-2; d_call: -; cdr3_aa: CASSIGGNYGYTF; cdr3_nt: TGTGCCAGTAGTATTGGCGGGAACTATGGCTACACCTTC
clone_size: -; v_call: TRBV28; j_call: TRBJ2-6; d_call: TRBD1; cdr3_aa: CASSSGQGTFTGANVLTF; cdr3_nt: TGTGCCAGCAGCTCTGGACAGGGGACCTTTACCGGGGCCAACGTCCTGACTTTC
clone_size: few; v_call: TRBV9; j_call: TRBJ1-2; d_call: -; cdr3_aa: CASTAAGDYGYTF; cdr3_nt: TGTGCCAGCACCGCAGCAGGGGACTATGGCTACACCTTC
clone_size: -; v_call: TRBV24-1; j_call: TRBJ1-4; d_call: -; cdr3_aa: CATSDPSSHYEKLFF; cdr3_nt: TGTGCCACCAGTGATCCCTCCAGCCACTATGAAAAACTGTTTTTT
clone_size: -; v_call: TRBV6-2/TRBV6-3; j_call: TRBJ2-5; d_call: -; cdr3_aa: CASSLLWRRAETQYF; cdr3_nt: TGTGCCAGCAGTTTATTGTGGCGCAGGGCTGAGACCCAGTACTTC
clone_size: few; v_call: TRBV6-4; j_call: TRBJ2-3; d_call: TRBD1; cdr3_aa: CASGTGHTDTQYF; cdr3_nt: TGTGCCAGCGGGACAGGGCACACAGATACGCAGTATTTT
clone_size: -; v_call: TRBV5-1; j_call: TRBJ1-6; d_call: -; cdr3_aa: CASSLGQGTNSPLHF; cdr3_nt: TGCGCCAGCAGCTTAGGCCAGGGGACAAATTCACCCCTCCACTTT
clone_size: -; v_call: TRBV5-4; j_call: TRBJ2-6; d_call: -; cdr3_aa: CASSPPTPGANVLTF; cdr3_nt: TGTGCCAGCAGCCCCCCGACCCCTGGGGCCAACGTCCTGACTTTC
clone_size: large; v_call: TRBV9; j_call: TRBJ2-2; d_call: -; cdr3_aa: CASSVGGRGVTGELFF; cdr3_nt: TGTGCCAGCAGCGTAGGGGGGAGAGGTGTCACCGGGGAGCTGTTTTTT
clone_size: -; v_call: TRBV19; j_call: TRBJ1-2; d_call: TRBD1; cdr3_aa: CASSPGQGLANYGYTF; cdr3_nt: TGTGCCAGTAGTCCCGGACAGGGCTTAGCTAACTATGGCTACACCTTC
clone_size: -; v_call: TRBV7-9; j_call: TRBJ2-7; d_call: -; cdr3_aa: CASSLAHRRGYEQYF; cdr3_nt: TGTGCCAGCAGCTTAGCGCACCGCAGGGGCTACGAGCAGTACTTC
clone_size: -; v_call: TRBV19; j_call: TRBJ1-5; d_call: TRBD1; cdr3_aa: CASSIPDRGFNQPQHF; cdr3_nt: TGTGCCAGTAGTATCCCCGACAGGGGATTCAATCAGCCCCAGCATTTT
clone_size: -; v_call: TRBV4-1; j_call: TRBJ2-4; d_call: -; cdr3_aa: CASSQEPGVLAKNIQYF; cdr3_nt: TGCGCCAGCAGCCAAGAACCCGGGGTCTTAGCCAAAAACATTCAGTACTTC
clone_size: -; v_call: TRBV6-6; j_call: TRBJ2-5; d_call: -; cdr3_aa: CASSPQETQYF; cdr3_nt: TGTGCCAGCAGCCCCCAAGAGACCCAGTACTTC
clone_size: -; v_call: TRBV25-1; j_call: TRBJ2-7; d_call: TRBD1; cdr3_aa: CASSEGRGRTYEQYF; cdr3_nt: TGTGCCAGCAGTGAGGGCAGGGGGCGAACCTACGAGCAGTACTTC
clone_size: -; v_call: TRBV29-1; j_call: TRBJ1-2; d_call: TRBD1; cdr3_aa: CSVTTGLIGYTF; cdr3_nt: TGCAGCGTGACGACAGGGCTAATTGGCTACACCTTC
clone_size: few; v_call: TRBV4-2; j_call: TRBJ2-5; d_call: TRBD2; cdr3_aa: CASSQGAWERESETQYF; cdr3_nt: TGTGCCAGCAGCCAAGGGGCGTGGGAGCGGGAGTCAGAGACCCAGTACTTC
clone_size: -; v_call: TRBV7-2; j_call: TRBJ1-1; d_call: -; cdr3_aa: CASSLLRLNTEAFF; cdr3_nt: TGTGCCAGCAGCTTACTCAGACTAAACACTGAAGCTTTCTTT
clone_size: -; v_call: TRBV7-9; j_call: TRBJ2-1; d_call: TRBD2; cdr3_aa: CASSPAGGLGSYNEQFF; cdr3_nt: TGTGCCAGCAGCCCCGCGGGGGGACTCGGCTCCTACAATGAGCAGTTCTTC
clone_size: -; v_call: TRBV7-2; j_call: TRBJ2-1; d_call: -; cdr3_aa: CASSFVNEQFF; cdr3_nt: TGTGCCAGCAGCTTCGTCAATGAGCAGTTCTTC
clone_size: -; v_call: TRBV12-3/TRBV12-4; j_call: TRBJ2-5; d_call: -; cdr3_aa: CAVGASWETQYF; cdr3_nt: TGTGCGGTGGGGGCTAGCTGGGAGACCCAGTACTTC
clone_size: -; v_call: TRBV29-1; j_call: TRBJ1-2; d_call: -; cdr3_aa: CSVEKGSLMYGYTF; cdr3_nt: TGCAGCGTTGAGAAGGGAAGCCTCATGTATGGCTACACCTTC